A selection of T cell receptor beta chains follows, all from one sample in a study of blood T cell repertoires in COVID-19. This table comes from immunoSEQ multiplex PCR, and its TCRdb copy is limited to in-frame clones, with some not included. The sample holds around 80,000 clones, around nine tenths seen once. The sequencing input was peripheral blood. These receptors all come from a woman older than 75 with acute or convalescent COVID-19. Each CDR3 is given with its conserved first and last residue. The D gene is left open where the match is weak. Clone size, where shown, is once, few, many, or a class for clones that have expanded.

D gene,clone size,V gene,J gene,CDR3 DNA,CDR3 protein
NA,NA,TRBV18,TRBJ2-7,TGTGCCAGCTCACCCCCCCTTACGGCAGGGAATGGGGAGCAGTACTTC,CASSPPLTAGNGEQYF
NA,NA,TRBV20-1,TRBJ2-2,TGCAGTGCTAGTGCGGGGTTTGGCGGGGAGCTGTTTTTT,CSASAGFGGELFF
TRBD1,NA,TRBV9,TRBJ2-1,TGTGCCAGCAGCGTCGGACAGGGGGCTAACAATGAGCAGTTCTTC,CASSVGQGANNEQFF
TRBD2,NA,TRBV2,TRBJ2-1,TGTGCCAGCTCTACTAGCGGGAGTATCGATGAGCAGTTCTTC,CASSTSGSIDEQFF
TRBD2,once,TRBV5-1,TRBJ2-7,TGCGCCAGCAGCTCTATAGCGGGGGCTTACGAGCAGTACTTC,CASSSIAGAYEQYF
TRBD1,NA,TRBV18,TRBJ1-1,TGTGCCAGCTCCGAGGGGGCGAACACTGAAGCTTTCTTT,CASSEGANTEAFF
NA,NA,TRBV12-5,TRBJ2-6,TGTGCTAGTGGTTTGGTTAACGGGGCTGGGGCCAACGTCCTGACTTTC,CASGLVNGAGANVLTF
TRBD2,NA,TRBV13,TRBJ2-1,TGTGCCAGCAGCTCCTATTCGACTAGCGGGAGAGGTGAGGCCTACAATGAGCAGTTCTTC,CASSSYSTSGRGEAYNEQFF
NA,NA,TRBV7-5,TRBJ2-7,TGTGCCAGAAGCTTCAGGGGGCGCAGCACCTACGAGCAGTACTTC,CARSFRGRSTYEQYF
NA,NA,TRBV2,TRBJ1-1,TGTGCCATCCAAGCGGGTAGGAACACTGAAGCTTTCTTT,CAIQAGRNTEAFF
TRBD1,NA,TRBV7-9,TRBJ2-3,TGTGCCAGCAGCTCGGGGACAGCCCACCCGTATTTT,CASSSGTAHPYF
NA,NA,TRBV6-5,TRBJ2-3,TGTGCCAGCAACAACGGGGGAAGAGATACGCAGTATTTT,CASNNGGRDTQYF
TRBD1,NA,TRBV7-2,TRBJ1-2,TGTGCCAGCAGCTCCTACAGGGGTATTAACTATGGCTACACCTTC,CASSSYRGINYGYTF
TRBD1,once,TRBV6-4,TRBJ1-2,TGTGCCAGCAGTGCCGTGGCAGGGGGTGGCTACACCTTC,CASSAVAGGGYTF
TRBD2,NA,TRBV4-2,TRBJ2-5,TGTGCCAGCAGCCAAGATCCAGCGGGGGGCCAAGAGACCCAGTACTTC,CASSQDPAGGQETQYF
TRBD2,NA,TRBV2,TRBJ2-5,TGTGCCAGCGGACTAGCGGGAGTTGGGACCCAGTACTTC,CASGLAGVGTQYF
NA,NA,TRBV24-1,TRBJ1-5,TGTGCCACCAGTGACGGGAGGAATCAGCCCCAGCATTTT,CATSDGRNQPQHF
NA,NA,TRBV5-1,TRBJ2-7,TGCGCCAGCAGCTCCACCTCCGGGAGCTCCTACGAGCAGTACTTC,CASSSTSGSSYEQYF
NA,NA,TRBV5-1,TRBJ2-7,TGCGCCAGCAGCTTGGAGGCGGAGACCATCTACGAGCAGTACTTC,CASSLEAETIYEQYF
NA,NA,TRBV20-1,TRBJ1-1,TGCAGTGCTAATGGTCGGACTGAAGCTTTCTTT,CSANGRTEAFF
NA,NA,TRBV5-1,TRBJ1-4,TGCGCCAGCAGCCCGGCTGCAGCGAATGAAAAACTGTTTTTT,CASSPAAANEKLFF
TRBD1,NA,TRBV19,TRBJ1-5,TGTGCCAGTAGGTCCGTAGGACAGGGGGACAATCAGCCCCAGCATTTT,CASRSVGQGDNQPQHF
NA,once,TRBV30,TRBJ2-6,TGTGCCTGGAGTTTCGGACAGGGGGCCAACGTCCTGACTTTC,CAWSFGQGANVLTF
NA,once,TRBV7-9,TRBJ1-5,TGTGCCAGCAGCCCTTTGGGCGCCAACAATCAGCCCCAGCATTTT,CASSPLGANNQPQHF
TRBD2,few,TRBV6-5,TRBJ2-1,TGTGCCAGCAGACCGGGGGGGCGGATGGATGAGCAGTTCTTC,CASRPGGRMDEQFF
TRBD1,once,TRBV5-1,TRBJ1-1,TGCGCCAGCAGCTTGGCCGGGACAGGGGCGACTGAAGCTTTCTTT,CASSLAGTGATEAFF